Listed below are T cell receptor beta chains from one sample, sequenced in a study of blood T cell repertoires in COVID-19. Using immunoSEQ multiplex PCR, the repertoire was profiled, and TCRdb retains in-frame clones only, with some absent. The sample shows hundreds of thousands of clones, more than 70% of them seen only once. The sequencing sample was made of PBMCs or T cells enriched from blood (not recorded which). These receptors originate from a man aged 30 to 45 with acute COVID-19. CDR3s include the opening cysteine and the closing phenylalanine or tryptophan. The D gene is left open where the match is weak.

>-|TRBJ1-5|TRBV5-1
CASRQKQPQHF
>TRBD2|TRBJ2-5|TRBV7-2
CASSIAGRGDWETQYF
>-|TRBJ2-2|TRBV4-1
CASTAKVRTGELFF
>-|TRBJ1-1|TRBV30
CAWSPGLLNTEAFF
>TRBD1|TRBJ2-5|TRBV27
CASSGIPRGWETQYF
>TRBD2|TRBJ2-3|TRBV18
CASSPPVAGGPDTQYF
>TRBD2|TRBJ2-1|TRBV6-1
CASSELGGGYNEQFF
>TRBD1|TRBJ2-7|TRBV6-5
CASNRDRGPYEQYF
>TRBD1|TRBJ2-7|TRBV30
CAWSTQGAYEQYF
>-|TRBJ1-1|TRBV19
CASSKQPGNTEAFF
>TRBD2|TRBJ2-5|TRBV7-9
CASSPLGGGEQETQYF
>TRBD1|TRBJ1-1|TRBV27
CASMTGTEAFF
>TRBD2|TRBJ2-1|TRBV3-1/TRBV3-2
CASSQDAGTSGAWQFF
>TRBD1|TRBJ1-5|TRBV30
CAWSGRGGNQPQHF
>-|TRBJ1-2|TRBV9
CASTRSGGGDYGYTF
>-|TRBJ1-4|TRBV3-1/TRBV3-2
CASSQGLYGNEKLFF
>-|TRBJ2-7|TRBV5-6
CASSRRSYEQYF
>-|TRBJ1-2|TRBV19
CASSIEGARNGYTF
>-|TRBJ2-7|TRBV5-1
CASSLRSADEQYF
>-|TRBJ2-5|TRBV15
CATSTEAGETQYF
>-|TRBJ2-7|TRBV25-1
CASSVMFEQYF
>TRBD1|TRBJ1-2|TRBV2
CARIRTDRDYGYTF
>-|TRBJ2-1|TRBV7-9
CASSTTEKAYNEQFF
>TRBD2|TRBJ2-6|TRBV7-9
CASSLTSGAPGANVLTF
>TRBD1|TRBJ1-1|TRBV29-1
CSGDRGPEAFF
>-|TRBJ1-2|TRBV19
CASSISYVTGRWYGYTF
>-|TRBJ2-2|TRBV2
CASSQRGTGELFF
>-|TRBJ1-1|TRBV2
CASRGRGGGNTEAFF
>TRBD2|TRBJ2-7|TRBV23-1
CASSQSGLRVDGQYF
>TRBD1|TRBJ1-2|TRBV11-1
CASSFDRVNNYGYTF
>TRBD2|TRBJ2-1|TRBV5-1
CASSRTSGGVRNEQFF
>-|TRBJ2-7|TRBV18
CASSPETGPYEQYF
>-|TRBJ1-6|TRBV2
CASSVAGVSDNSPLHF
>TRBD1|TRBJ1-2|TRBV2
CASSADRANYGYTF
>TRBD1|TRBJ1-6|TRBV6-2/TRBV6-3
CASSPAWTGNNSPLHF
>-|TRBJ2-2|TRBV11-3
CASSSPMKLGELFF
>-|TRBJ2-7|TRBV10-2
CASALSDTSSYEQYF
>TRBD2|TRBJ2-3|TRBV5-5
CASSPWTSGFTDTQYF
>TRBD1|TRBJ2-1|TRBV6-5
CASSSLFSGGEQFF
>TRBD1|TRBJ1-1|TRBV19
CASSSDRRNTEAFF
>-|TRBJ1-3|TRBV6-2/TRBV6-3
CASSLQGIGNTIYF
>-|TRBJ1-3|TRBV7-9
CASSLWAGSGNTIYF
>TRBD2|TRBJ2-2|TRBV19
CASSQLAGGFSGELFF
>TRBD1|TRBJ1-5|TRBV19
CASSTGTGRLSNQPQHF
>TRBD1|TRBJ1-1|TRBV3-1/TRBV3-2
CASSPIGGGSAFF
>TRBD1|TRBJ2-5|TRBV6-5
CASTWTGGYQETQYF
>TRBD1|TRBJ1-2|TRBV5-1
CASSSGQVDESGYTF
>-|TRBJ1-2|TRBV19
CASSIRALDGYTF